The rows below give T cell receptor beta chains drawn from one sample of a study of early T cells in non-severe SARS-CoV-2 infection. One entry per CDR3 protein results from TCRdb running MiXCR on the 5' RACE reads. Among 70,000 to 75,000 distinct CDR3 sequences listed, roughly 12% were seen once. Sample: whole blood. These receptors came from an adult who was a healthcare worker with PCR-confirmed SARS-CoV-2 infection or an uninfected control (not recorded which). Each CDR3 is given with its conserved first and last residue. D genes are given only for firm matches. Not every row has a clone size; where given, it reads once, few, many or a size class.

TRBV7-2	few	TRBJ2-7	-	CASSLGGISYEQYF	TGTGCCAGCAGCTTAGGAGGGATCTCCTACGAGCAGTACTTC
TRBV27	many	TRBJ1-6	TRBD1	CASSLTGGRSPLHF	TGTGCCAGCAGTTTAACAGGGGGCCGTTCACCCCTCCACTTT
TRBV11-2	few	TRBJ2-1	-	CASSFKADSYNEQFF	TGTGCCAGCAGTTTCAAAGCGGACTCCTACAATGAGCAGTTCTTC
TRBV4-2	-	TRBJ1-1	-	CASSQAQISGQRTMWGTEAFF	TGTGCCAGCAGCCAAGCCCAAATTTCCGGACAGAGAACGATGTGGGGCACTGAAGCTTTCTTT
TRBV29-1	-	TRBJ1-1	-	CSFKDQRTEAFF	TGCAGCTTTAAGGATCAGAGGACTGAAGCTTTCTTT
TRBV20-1	few	TRBJ2-3	TRBD1	CSAPGQAVDTQYF	TGCAGTGCCCCGGGACAGGCGGTGGATACGCAGTATTTT
TRBV11-3	-	TRBJ2-1	TRBD1	CASSLAPGQSSYNEQFF	TGTGCCAGCAGCTTAGCCCCGGGACAGTCCTCCTACAATGAGCAGTTCTTC
TRBV7-9	-	TRBJ1-2	TRBD1	CASTDFNPAGGFFHGYTF	TGTGCCAGCACTGATTTCAATCCAGCAGGGGGCTTCTTCCATGGCTACACCTTC
TRBV29-1	-	TRBJ2-1	TRBD1	CSVVSGGNEQFF	TGCAGCGTTGTATCAGGGGGCAATGAGCAGTTCTTC
TRBV11-1	-	TRBJ1-1	TRBD1	CASSLGQENTEAFF	TGTGCCAGCAGCCTGGGACAGGAGAACACTGAAGCTTTCTTT
TRBV7-9	few	TRBJ2-1	TRBD2	CASSLPHGRARDEQFF	TGTGCCAGCAGCTTACCACACGGGAGGGCTCGGGATGAGCAGTTCTTC
TRBV2	many	TRBJ2-1	-	CASSEEQTGSYNEQFF	TGTGCCAGCAGTGAAGAGCAGACAGGTTCCTACAATGAGCAGTTCTTC
TRBV7-8	many	TRBJ2-7	TRBD1	CASSPRTQGDEQYF	TGTGCCAGCAGCCCGAGGACCCAGGGGGACGAGCAGTACTTC
TRBV10-3	many	TRBJ2-3	-	CAISARRDGDTQYF	TGTGCCATCAGTGCGAGGAGGGATGGAGATACGCAGTATTTT
TRBV19	-	TRBJ2-2	TRBD2	CASRRPSGRAPVTGELFF	TGTGCCAGTAGACGCCCTAGCGGGAGGGCCCCCGTCACCGGGGAGCTGTTTTTT
TRBV10-2	once	TRBJ2-5	-	CASTEQALQETQYF	TGCGCCAGCACCGAGCAGGCCCTCCAAGAGACCCAGTACTTC
TRBV4-2	-	TRBJ2-3	-	CASSLEPQGDTQYF	TGTGCCAGCAGCTTAGAGCCACAGGGAGATACGCAGTATTTT
TRBV6-5	many	TRBJ2-1	-	CASCPRRGRYNEQFF	TGTGCCAGCTGTCCGCGCAGGGGCCGGTACAATGAGCAGTTCTTC
TRBV9	few	TRBJ1-2	-	CASSAVIGSYTF	TGTGCCAGCAGCGCTGTTATAGGGAGCTACACCTTC
TRBV29-1	few	TRBJ1-1	-	CSGLDRRDTEAFF	TGCAGCGGACTAGACAGGCGGGACACTGAAGCTTTCTTT
TRBV20-1	-	TRBJ2-1	-	CSASPMGDLGDEQFF	TGCAGTGCTAGCCCCATGGGGGACTTAGGGGATGAGCAGTTCTTC
TRBV5-4	many	TRBJ2-7	-	CASTADRAYEQYF	TGTGCCAGCACCGCTGACAGAGCCTACGAGCAGTACTTC
TRBV5-6	-	TRBJ2-1	-	CASSLLFGQRNEQFF	TGTGCCAGCAGCTTGCTTTTCGGACAGCGTAATGAGCAGTTCTTC
TRBV6-1	few	TRBJ2-1	TRBD2	CASSEGYSGVVNEQFF	TGTGCCAGCAGTGAAGGATATAGCGGGGTGGTCAATGAGCAGTTCTTC
TRBV29-1	few	TRBJ2-1	-	CSVPYSSYNEQFF	TGCAGCGTTCCGTACTCTTCCTACAATGAGCAGTTCTTC
TRBV9	-	TRBJ1-3	TRBD1	CASSVGDRAPGNTIYF	TGTGCCAGCAGCGTAGGGGACAGGGCCCCCGGAAACACCATATATTTT
TRBV11-2	many	TRBJ2-1	TRBD2	CASSFSGSSYNEQFF	TGTGCCAGCAGCTTCAGCGGGAGCTCCTACAATGAGCAGTTCTTC
TRBV7-8	-	TRBJ2-5	-	CASSPLTLKLGVETQYF	TGTGCCAGCAGCCCTCTCACTTTAAAACTTGGTGTGGAGACCCAGTACTTC
TRBV29-1	few	TRBJ2-5	-	CSVEATNQETQYF	TGCAGCGTTGAGGCGACTAACCAAGAGACCCAGTACTTC
TRBV5-6	many	TRBJ2-7	-	CASSLNSYYEQYF	TGTGCCAGCAGCCTAAACAGTTACTACGAGCAGTACTTC
TRBV7-9	many	TRBJ2-7	TRBD2	CASSPSGTSGRALYEQYF	TGTGCCAGCAGCCCGTCCGGGACTAGCGGGAGGGCCCTCTACGAGCAGTACTTC
TRBV12-5	many	TRBJ2-5	-	CASGLETRSTQYF	TGTGCTAGTGGCCTCGAGACAAGATCGACCCAGTACTTC
TRBV7-9	many	TRBJ2-3	-	CASRDGITDTQYF	TGTGCCAGCAGGGACGGAATCACAGATACGCAGTATTTT
TRBV18	many	TRBJ1-6	-	CASSLPEDNSPLHF	TGTGCCAGCTCACTGCCCGAGGACAATTCACCCCTCCACTTT
TRBV7-9	-	TRBJ2-4	-	CASSQPGLGGNIQYF	TGTGCCAGCAGCCAACCGGGACTGGGTGGAAACATTCAGTACTTC
TRBV6-1	many	TRBJ2-5	-	CASSEASLDPETQYF	TGTGCCAGCAGTGAAGCGAGTCTCGACCCCGAGACCCAGTACTTC
TRBV7-3	few	TRBJ1-1	-	CASSFRTVNTEAFF	TGTGCCAGCAGCTTCCGGACGGTGAACACTGAAGCTTTCTTT
TRBV4-1	few	TRBJ1-1	TRBD1	CASRPLQGAAGEAFF	TGCGCCAGCAGACCTTTACAGGGGGCAGCAGGTGAAGCTTTCTTT
TRBV10-3	-	TRBJ2-3	TRBD1	CAISWTGGEDTQYF	TGTGCCATCAGCTGGACAGGGGGCGAAGATACGCAGTATTTT
TRBV9	few	TRBJ2-2	TRBD2	CASSPLLVAGPNTGELFF	TGTGCCAGCAGCCCCCTTTTAGTAGCGGGGCCAAACACCGGGGAGCTGTTTTTT
TRBV28	many	TRBJ1-2	-	CASSLTYPTNYGYTF	TGTGCCAGCAGTTTGACTTATCCGACTAACTATGGCTACACCTTC
TRBV6-2/TRBV6-3	many	TRBJ2-5	-	CASSYPEKTQYF	TGTGCCAGCAGTTACCCCGAGAAGACCCAGTACTTC
TRBV10-2	-	TRBJ2-5	-	CASSALEETQYF	TGCGCCAGCAGTGCACTAGAAGAGACCCAGTACTTC
TRBV6-1	-	TRBJ2-5	-	CASSEVQGPGSQYF	TGTGCCAGCAGTGAAGTACAGGGCCCCGGGTCCCAGTACTTC
TRBV7-9	-	TRBJ1-2	-	CASSLELQTNYGYTF	TGTGCCAGCAGCTTAGAACTTCAAACAAACTATGGCTACACCTTC
TRBV7-2	few	TRBJ1-1	-	CASSTYVHKRAFF	TGTGCCAGCAGCACATATGTACACAAAAGAGCTTTCTTT
TRBV2	many	TRBJ1-3	-	CASSERGARGNTIYF	TGTGCCAGCAGTGAAAGGGGTGCGAGGGGAAACACCATATATTTT
TRBV3-1	-	TRBJ2-7	TRBD1	CASSRADRAHEQYF	TGTGCCAGCAGCCGAGCAGACAGGGCGCACGAGCAGTACTTC
TRBV2	-	TRBJ1-1	-	CASSAVMGNTEAFF	TGTGCCAGCAGTGCCGTAATGGGGAACACTGAAGCTTTCTTT